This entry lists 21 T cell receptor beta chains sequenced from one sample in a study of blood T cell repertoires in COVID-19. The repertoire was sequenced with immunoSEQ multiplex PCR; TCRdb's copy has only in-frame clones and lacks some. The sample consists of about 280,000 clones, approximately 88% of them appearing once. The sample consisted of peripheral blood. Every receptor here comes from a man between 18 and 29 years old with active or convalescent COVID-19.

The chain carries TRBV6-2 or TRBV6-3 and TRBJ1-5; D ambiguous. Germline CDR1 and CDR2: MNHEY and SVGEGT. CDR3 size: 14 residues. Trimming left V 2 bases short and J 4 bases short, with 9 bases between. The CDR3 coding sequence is TGTGCCAGCAGTTACGGTCAGCGGAATCAGCCCCAGCATTTT. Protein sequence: CASSYGQRNQPQHF.

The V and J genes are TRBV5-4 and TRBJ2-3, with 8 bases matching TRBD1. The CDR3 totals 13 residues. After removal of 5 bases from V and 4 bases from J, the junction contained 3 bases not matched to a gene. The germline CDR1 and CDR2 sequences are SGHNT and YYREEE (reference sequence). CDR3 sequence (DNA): TGTGCCAGCAGACTGACAGGGGCAGATACGCAGTATTTT. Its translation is CASRLTGADTQYF. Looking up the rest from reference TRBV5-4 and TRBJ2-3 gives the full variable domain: ETGVTQSPTHLIKTRGQQVTLRCSSQSGHNTVSWYQQALGQGPQFIFQYYREEENGRGNFPPRFSGLQFPNYSSELNVNALELDDSALYLCASRLTGADTQYFGPGTRLTVL.

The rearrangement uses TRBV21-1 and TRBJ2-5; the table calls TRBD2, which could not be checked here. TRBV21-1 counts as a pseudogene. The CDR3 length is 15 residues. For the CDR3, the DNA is TGTGCCAGCAGCAAAGCGCGGGAATTGGGACAGACCCAGTACTTC. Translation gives CASSKARELGQTQYF.

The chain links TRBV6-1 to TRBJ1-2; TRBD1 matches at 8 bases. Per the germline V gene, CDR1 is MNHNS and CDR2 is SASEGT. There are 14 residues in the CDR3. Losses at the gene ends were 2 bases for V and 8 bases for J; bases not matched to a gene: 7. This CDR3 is CASSEFQGAGGYTF. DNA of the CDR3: TGTGCCAGCAGTGAATTTCAGGGGGCGGGAGGCTACACCTTC.

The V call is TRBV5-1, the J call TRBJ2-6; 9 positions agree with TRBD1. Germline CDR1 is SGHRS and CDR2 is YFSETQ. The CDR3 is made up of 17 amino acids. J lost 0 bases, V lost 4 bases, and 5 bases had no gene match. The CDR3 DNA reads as TGCGCCAGCAGCCGGGACAGGGTCCTCTCTGGGGCCAACGTCCTGACTTTC. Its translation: CASSRDRVLSGANVLTF.

Here the CDR3 DNA reads TGTGCCAGCAGCACCATAGATACAGGGGTCAAGCAAGAGACCCAGTACTTC. Translation: CASSTIDTGVKQETQYF. The chain employs TRBV7-8 and TRBJ2-5, with 7 positions matching TRBD1. Germline V gives CDR1 SGHVS, CDR2 FQNEAQ. The CDR3 contains 17 residues. V shed 5 bases and J 2 bases; nucleotides not matched to a gene: 14. Looking up the rest from reference TRBV7-8 and TRBJ2-5 gives the full variable domain: GAGVSQSPRYKVAKRGQDVALRCDPISGHVSLFWYQQALGQGPEFLTYFQNEAQLDKSGLPSDRFFAERPEGSVSTLKIQRTQQEDSAVYLCASSTIDTGVKQETQYFGPGTRLLVL.

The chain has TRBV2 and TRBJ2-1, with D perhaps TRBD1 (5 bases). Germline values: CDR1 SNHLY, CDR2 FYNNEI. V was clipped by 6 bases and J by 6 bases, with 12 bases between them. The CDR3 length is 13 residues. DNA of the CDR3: TGTGCCAGCAGCCTAGACAGTGCCAATGAGCAGTTCTTC. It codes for CASSLDSANEQFF. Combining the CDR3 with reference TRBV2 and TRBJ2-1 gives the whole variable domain EPEVTQTPSHQVTQMGQEVILRCVPISNHLYFYWYRQILGQKVEFLVSFYNNEISEKSEIFDDQFSVERPDGSNFTLKIRSTKLEDSAMYFCASSLDSANEQFFGPGTRLTVL.

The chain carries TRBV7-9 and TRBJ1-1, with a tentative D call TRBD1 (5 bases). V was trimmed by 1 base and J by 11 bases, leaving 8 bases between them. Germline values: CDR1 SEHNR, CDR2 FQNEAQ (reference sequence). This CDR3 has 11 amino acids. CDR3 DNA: TGTGCCAGCAGCTTAGAGGGGCAGGCTTTCTTT. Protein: CASSLEGQAFF.

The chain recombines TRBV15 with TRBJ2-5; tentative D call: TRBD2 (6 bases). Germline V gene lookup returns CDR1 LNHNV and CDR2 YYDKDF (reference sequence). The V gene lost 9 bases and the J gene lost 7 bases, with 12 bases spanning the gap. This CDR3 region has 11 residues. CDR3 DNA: TGTGCCACGTTAGGGGAGGTGACCCAGTACTTC. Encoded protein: CATLGEVTQYF.

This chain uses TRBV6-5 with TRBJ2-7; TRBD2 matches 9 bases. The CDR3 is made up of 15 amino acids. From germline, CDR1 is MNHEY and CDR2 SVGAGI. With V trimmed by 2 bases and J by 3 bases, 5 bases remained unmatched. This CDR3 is CASSYPTSGGYEQYF. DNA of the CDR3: TGTGCCAGCAGTTACCCGACTAGCGGCGGCTACGAGCAGTACTTC.

The chain's CDR3 is CASSEALTNYGYTF. DNA of the CDR3: TGTGCCAGCAGTGAAGCGTTAACAAACTATGGCTACACCTTC. The chain links TRBV2 to TRBJ1-2, with D hard to call. CDR3 length: 14 amino acids. The germline V gene has CDR1 SNHLY and CDR2 FYNNEI. With 0 bases removed from V and 2 bases from J, the gap between germline ends came to 7 bases.

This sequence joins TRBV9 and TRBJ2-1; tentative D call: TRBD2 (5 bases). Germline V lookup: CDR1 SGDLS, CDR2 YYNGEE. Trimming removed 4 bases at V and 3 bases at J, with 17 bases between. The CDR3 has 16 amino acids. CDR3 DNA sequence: TGTGCCAGCAGCTCTCGGACTGTGGGCGTCTACAATGAGCAGTTCTTC. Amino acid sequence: CASSSRTVGVYNEQFF.

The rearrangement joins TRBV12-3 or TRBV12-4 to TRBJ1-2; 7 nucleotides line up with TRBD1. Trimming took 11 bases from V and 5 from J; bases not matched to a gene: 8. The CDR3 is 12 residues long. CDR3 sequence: CAARAGGYGYTF. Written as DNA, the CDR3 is TGTGCCGCGCGAGCAGGGGGATATGGCTACACCTTC.

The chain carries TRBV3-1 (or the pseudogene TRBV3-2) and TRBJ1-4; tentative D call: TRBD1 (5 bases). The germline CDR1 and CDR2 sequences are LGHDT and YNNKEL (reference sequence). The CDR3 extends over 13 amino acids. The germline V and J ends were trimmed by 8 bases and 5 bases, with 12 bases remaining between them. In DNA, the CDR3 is TGTGCCAGCCGGGGGGGGTCGAATGAAAAACTGTTTTTT. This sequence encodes CASRGGSNEKLFF.

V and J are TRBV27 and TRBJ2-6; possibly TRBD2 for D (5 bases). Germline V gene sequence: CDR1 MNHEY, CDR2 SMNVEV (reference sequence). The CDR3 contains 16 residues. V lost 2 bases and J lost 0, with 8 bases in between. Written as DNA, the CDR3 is TGTGCCAGCAGTTTACTCGGGATCTCTGGGGCCAACGTCCTGACTTTC. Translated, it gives CASSLLGISGANVLTF.

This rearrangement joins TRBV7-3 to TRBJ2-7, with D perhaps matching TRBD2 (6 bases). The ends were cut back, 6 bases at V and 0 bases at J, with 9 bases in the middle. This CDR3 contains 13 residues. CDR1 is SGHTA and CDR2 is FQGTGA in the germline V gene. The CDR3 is CASRRGDSYEQYF. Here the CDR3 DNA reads TGTGCCAGCAGGCGCGGGGACTCCTACGAGCAGTACTTC.

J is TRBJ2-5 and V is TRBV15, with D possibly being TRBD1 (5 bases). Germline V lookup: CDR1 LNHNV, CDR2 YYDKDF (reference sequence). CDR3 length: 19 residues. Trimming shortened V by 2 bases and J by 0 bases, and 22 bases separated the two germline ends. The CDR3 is CATSRRKTETSRYQETQYF. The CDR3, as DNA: TGTGCCACCAGCAGAAGAAAGACAGAGACATCCAGGTACCAAGAGACCCAGTACTTC.

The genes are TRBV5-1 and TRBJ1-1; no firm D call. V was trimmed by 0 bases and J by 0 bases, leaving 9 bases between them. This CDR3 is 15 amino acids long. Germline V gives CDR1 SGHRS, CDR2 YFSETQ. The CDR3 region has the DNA TGCGCCAGCAGCTTGGGGGCGCGGGTGAACACTGAAGCTTTCTTT. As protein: CASSLGARVNTEAFF.

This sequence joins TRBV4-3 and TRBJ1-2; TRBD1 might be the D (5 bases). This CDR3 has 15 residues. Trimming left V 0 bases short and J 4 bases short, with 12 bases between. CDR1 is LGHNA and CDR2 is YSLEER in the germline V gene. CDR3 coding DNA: TGCGCCAGCAGCCAAGATCGGGCAGGGTCCTATGGCTACACCTTC. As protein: CASSQDRAGSYGYTF.

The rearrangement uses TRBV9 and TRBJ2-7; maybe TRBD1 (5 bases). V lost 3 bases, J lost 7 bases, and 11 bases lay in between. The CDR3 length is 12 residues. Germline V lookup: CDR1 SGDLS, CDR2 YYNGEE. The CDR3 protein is CASSGTRQEQYF. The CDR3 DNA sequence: TGTGCCAGCAGCGGGACAAGACAGGAGCAGTACTTC. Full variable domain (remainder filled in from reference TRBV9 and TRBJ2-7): DSGVTQTPKHLITATGQRVTLRCSPRSGDLSVYWYQQSLDQGLQFLIQYYNGEERAKGNILERFSAQQFPDLHSELNLSSLELGDSALYFCASSGTRQEQYFGPGTRLTVT.

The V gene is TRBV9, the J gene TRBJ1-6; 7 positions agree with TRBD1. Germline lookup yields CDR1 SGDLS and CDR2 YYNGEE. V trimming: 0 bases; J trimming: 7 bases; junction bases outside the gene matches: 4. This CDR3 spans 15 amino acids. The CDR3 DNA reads TGTGCCAGCAGCGTAGCTGAGGGGGCGAATTCACCCCTCCACTTT. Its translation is CASSVAEGANSPLHF.